This T cell receptor beta chain was identified in a study of blood T cells in healthy people across ages. Study-wide points: Samples with more naive T cells showed higher observed beta diversity.

Each sample yielded at least 6 million isolated PBMCs. Trimming removed 2 bases at V and 7 bases at J, with 18 bases between. In germline, CDR1 is MGHRA, CDR2 YSYEKL. This CDR3 has 16 amino acids. With a J-beta primer mix and a sample-barcoded 5' primer, a second PCR ran roughly 6 to 12 cycles. TCRdb re-called the 5' RACE reads with MiXCR, one entry per CDR3 protein. The sample lists 850,000 to 1,300,000 distinct CDR3 sequences, 40% to 55% occurring once. About this clonotype: Its antigen is currently unknown.

This sequence joins TRBV4-1 and TRBJ2-1; D call uncertain. The source of this sequence is a woman in her sixties or seventies in good health. The specimen sequenced was blood. Written as DNA, the CDR3 is TGCGCCAGCAGCCAAAGGAACTCCGTGGGCCTAAATGAGCAGTTCTTC. Amino acid sequence: CASSQRNSVGLNEQFF.